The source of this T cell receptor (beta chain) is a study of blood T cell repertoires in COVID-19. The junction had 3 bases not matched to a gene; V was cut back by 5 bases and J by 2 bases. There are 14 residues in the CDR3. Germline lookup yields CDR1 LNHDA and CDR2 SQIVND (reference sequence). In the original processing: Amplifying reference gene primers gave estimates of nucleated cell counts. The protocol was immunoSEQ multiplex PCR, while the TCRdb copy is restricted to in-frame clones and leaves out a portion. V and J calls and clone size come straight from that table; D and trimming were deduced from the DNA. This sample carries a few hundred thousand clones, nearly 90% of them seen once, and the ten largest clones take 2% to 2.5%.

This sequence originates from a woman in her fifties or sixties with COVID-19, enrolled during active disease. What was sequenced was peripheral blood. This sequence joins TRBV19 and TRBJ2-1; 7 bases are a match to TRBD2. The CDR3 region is CASSWGGAYNEQFF. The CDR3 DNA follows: TGTGCCAGTAGTTGGGGGGGGGCCTACAATGAGCAGTTCTTC.